This is a list of T cell receptor beta chains from one sample in a study of blood T cells in healthy people across ages. TCRdb processed the 5' RACE reads anew with MiXCR; each CDR3 protein has one entry. The sample has over a million distinct CDR3 sequences; almost 60% are singletons. The sample comprised blood. These receptors were taken from a man aged 18 to 30 in good health. CDR3s leave out the opening cysteine and the closing phenylalanine or tryptophan. The D gene is left open where the match is weak.

V | D | CDR3
TRBV4-2 | - | ASSQGVVGVNVLT
TRBV27 | - | ASRPEGYYEQY
TRBV6-6 | TRBD1 | ASSYGDRFNYGYT
TRBV7-9 | - | ASSSERASYEQY
TRBV6-6 | TRBD1 | AGTDPDRSPFTDTQY
TRBV4-2 | TRBD2 | ASRGLAGVAF
TRBV6-6 | - | TSSRDPPYEQY
TRBV12-3/TRBV12-4 | - | ASSLPQRSGDEQF
TRBV27 | TRBD1 | ASSDNGQGTEKLF
TRBV25-1 | - | ASGDSDPYNEQY
TRBV6-5 | - | ASSLGGVLNIQY
TRBV2 | TRBD2 | ATGEGLATYEQY
TRBV6-5 | - | ASRQLLGDGSKETQY
TRBV29-1 | - | SAIGQSSYNEQF
TRBV6-5 | TRBD1 | ASSYTGEQGTEAF
TRBV7-9 | TRBD1 | ASSSPDRRSYEQY
TRBV6-6 | TRBD2 | ASRGAGGADTQY
TRBV29-1 | - | SVGQGGYEQY
TRBV29-1 | - | SGGDGDYGYT
TRBV6-2/TRBV6-3 | - | ASSRRAVAKNIQY
TRBV27 | TRBD1 | ASSSTGVRYEQY
TRBV12-3/TRBV12-4 | TRBD1 | ASSRKGTGSTEQY
TRBV4-3 | - | ASSGLAATGTQY
TRBV11-2 | - | ASSLGTTGSATEAF
TRBV14 | - | ASSPLPTFTDTQY
TRBV5-1 | TRBD2 | ASSLTSGRYMDTQY
TRBV5-6 | - | ASSSITGELF
TRBV4-1 | - | ASGGTLYNEQF